This T cell receptor (beta chain) was identified during a study of prognosis after radiotherapy for stage I lung cancer. Study context: Over five patients presented with squamous cell carcinoma, approximately eleven with adenocarcinoma. With a biologically effective dose of at least 100 Gy, radiotherapy took the form of SBRT split into 3 to 5 fractions.

Points from the study as a whole: Stereotactic body radiation therapy was followed by a fall in unique TCR clone counts, with a median of about 9,700 versus 6,500. Reportedly, metastasis status was linked to differences in TRBV and TRBJ usage frequencies.

V dropped 4 bases and J dropped 3 bases, with 13 bases sitting between them. The CDR3 covers 14 residues. CDR1 and CDR2 (germline): DFQATT, SNEGSKA (reference sequence). Many counts were recorded for this clonotype. The antigen remains unidentified. Genomic DNA yielded TCR beta CDR3, amplified by two-round multiplex PCR. The first PCR round targeted every TRBV and TRBJ gene with specific primers. Each CDR3 protein gets one entry after TCRdb re-called the multiplex PCR reads with MiXCR. The sample holds 22,000 or so distinct CDR3 sequences; 43% are singletons and the top ten take about 33%. The TCR comes from a donor aged 50 or older with non-small cell lung cancer. The chain couples TRBV20-1 to TRBJ1-5; tentative D call: TRBD1 (6 bases). Sequencing was performed on PBMCs, taken before or after stereotactic body radiation therapy (not recorded which). As DNA, the CDR3 is TGCAGTGCTACCGGACAGCTGTACAATCAGCCCCAGCATTTT. It encodes CSATGQLYNQPQHF.